Sequencing of this T cell receptor (beta chain) was carried out in a study of shared clonotypes between healthy human individuals. Turning to the study itself: Three CD4 naive, three CD4 memory, two CD8 naive and one CD8 memory plate were used per donor. Study-wide points: A limitation of the genetic and exposure-history diversity represented arose from few donors. Sampling was confined to blood; repertoires within tissues likely differ.

Sequencing used immunoSEQ multiplex PCR; TCRdb keeps in-frame clones, though not all of them. The repertoire holds approximately 2.1 million clones, with over 90% as singletons. There are 13 residues in the CDR3. Trimming took 4 bases from V and 5 from J, leaving 13 bases between them. The germline CDR1 and CDR2 sequences are SGDLS and YYNGEE. Subsets obtained from CD4+ cells comprised CD45RA+ naive and CD45RA-negative memory cells. On this clone itself: Its antigen is unknown.

The specimen was naive CD4+ T cells from PBMCs. Indicated subset: CD45RA+ positively selected. The sequence came from a man younger than 35 in good health. Some clones in this sample may be carry-over from other donors' samples. The chain combines TRBV9 with TRBJ2-7; D not certain. CDR3 in amino acids: CASSPDPPNEQYF. The DNA of the CDR3 is TGTGCCAGCAGCCCAGACCCCCCTAACGAGCAGTACTTC.